This T cell receptor (beta chain) was captured by sequencing in a study of human T cells and chemical hapten exposure. Time point: patch test 1, 2 weeks after DPC sensitization. Treatment given: therapeutic diphenylcyclopropenone sensitization with weekly scalp DPC. Only a few counts were recorded for this clonotype. Germline V gene sequence: CDR1 SGHRS, CDR2 YFSETQ. V was clipped by 9 bases and J by 1 base, with 19 bases between them. The CDR3 is 15 residues long. TCRdb independently ran MiXCR on the RACE reads; one entry per CDR3 protein. The table has some 190,000 distinct CDR3 sequences, more than 20% seen once.

The sequence derives from a woman aged 50 to 60 with alopecia areata. Some clones in this sample may be carry-over from other donors' samples. The chain combines TRBV5-1 with TRBJ2-5, with D perhaps TRBD1 or TRBD2 (5 bases each). The sequenced sample was whole blood, obtained in connection with sensitization to the hapten diphenylcyclopropenone (DPC). The CDR3 coding sequence is TGCGCCACCTCGGACGGGACGACGATCCAAGAGACCCAGTACTTC. Translation gives CATSDGTTIQETQYF.